These T cell receptor beta chains were read from a single sample in a study of CD8+CD57+ T cells in acquired aplastic anemia. One entry per CDR3 protein, called by TCRdb with MiXCR from the reads. Of hundreds of thousands of distinct CDR3 sequences in the sample, about a third are singletons; the top ten hold less than 0.85%. The specimen was sorted CD4+, CD8+, or CD8+CD57+ T cells (not recorded which) from PBMCs. Receptor source: a human donor with aplastic anemia. Both conserved end residues are part of each CDR3. The D gene is left open where the match is weak. The listing skips clone size in some rows; elsewhere it reads once, few, many or a size class.

v_call	d_call	j_call	clone_size	cdr3_length	cdr3_aa	cdr3_nt
TRBV5-1	.	TRBJ2-7	once	14	CASSLEGRAHEQYF	TGCGCCAGCAGCTTGGAGGGTAGGGCCCACGAGCAGTACTTC
TRBV6-2/TRBV6-3	.	TRBJ1-2	many	13	CASIGTGIYGYTF	TGTGCCAGCATTGGAACAGGGATCTATGGCTACACCTTC
TRBV5-1	.	TRBJ1-2	.	14	CASSLGGGPGGYTF	TGCGCCAGCAGCTTGGGAGGTGGTCCCGGAGGCTACACCTTC
TRBV7-7	.	TRBJ2-3	.	15	CASSGGEASTDTQYF	TGTGCCAGCAGCGGAGGGGAGGCTAGCACAGATACGCAGTATTTT
TRBV30	.	TRBJ1-2	few	14	CAWSFLGQERGYTF	TGTGCCTGGAGTTTCCTTGGGCAGGAACGAGGCTACACCTTC
TRBV15	.	TRBJ1-1	many	13	CATSRGKDTEAFF	TGTGCCACCAGCCGGGGGAAGGACACTGAAGCTTTCTTT
TRBV6-1	.	TRBJ2-7	.	13	CASTPGGGTAEYF	TGTGCCAGCACGCCCGGGGGAGGGACAGCGGAGTACTTC
TRBV4-2	TRBD2	TRBJ2-1	few	13	CASSQELAGVQFF	TGTGCCAGCAGCCAAGAACTAGCGGGGGTACAGTTCTTC
TRBV20-1	TRBD2	TRBJ2-1	few	16	CSARGSSGGLHNEQFF	TGCAGTGCTAGGGGCTCTAGCGGGGGGTTACACAATGAGCAGTTTTTC
TRBV6-1	.	TRBJ1-2	few	14	CASSEVREGYGYTF	TGTGCCAGCAGTGAGGTCAGGGAGGGCTATGGCTACACCTTC
TRBV2	.	TRBJ1-6	.	12	CASGPDNSPLHF	TGTGCCAGCGGTCCAGATAATTCACCCCTCCACTTT
TRBV28	.	TRBJ1-5	.	12	CASSKANRPQHF	TGTGCCAGCAGCAAGGCAAACCGGCCCCAGCATTTT
TRBV9	.	TRBJ2-7	many	12	CASSVGPGEQYF	TGTGCCAGCAGCGTAGGTCCCGGCGAGCAGTACTTC
TRBV29-1	.	TRBJ1-2	.	14	CSAPIQGRDYGYTF	TGCAGCGCGCCAATACAGGGCAGGGACTATGGCTACACCTTC
TRBV2	.	TRBJ2-7	many	13	CASRNGTRYEQYF	TGTGCCAGCAGGAACGGGACACGCTACGAGCAGTACTTC
TRBV25-1	TRBD1	TRBJ1-1	.	12	CASSVGTGRAFF	TGTGCCAGCAGTGTCGGGACAGGGCGCGCTTTCTTT
TRBV3-1	.	TRBJ1-5	few	15	CASSQDLGCGQPQHF	TGTGCCAGCAGCCAAGATTTAGGGTGCGGTCAGCCCCAGCATTTT
TRBV6-1	.	TRBJ1-5	.	13	CASKDRIDQPQHF	TGTGCCAGCAAGGATAGAATAGATCAGCCCCAGCATTTT
TRBV19	.	TRBJ2-5	many	14	CASSASHHHETQYF	TGTGCCAGTAGTGCCTCCCATCATCACGAGACCCAGTACTTC
TRBV25-1	.	TRBJ2-3	.	17	CASSKRSAGPHTDTQYF	TGTGCCAGCAGTAAACGGTCCGCGGGTCCGCACACAGATACGCAGTATTTT
TRBV19	TRBD1	TRBJ1-2	many	14	CASSQGQVTYGYTF	TGTGCCAGTAGTCAGGGACAGGTAACCTATGGCTACACCTTC
TRBV6-5	.	TRBJ2-3	.	15	CASSYGRPMPDTQYF	TGTGCCAGCAGTTACGGGCGGCCGATGCCAGATACGCAGTATTTT
TRBV11-1	TRBD1	TRBJ2-5	.	16	CASSLAGQLYQETQYF	TGTGCCAGCAGCTTAGCGGGACAGCTGTACCAAGAGACCCAGTACTTC
TRBV20-1	.	TRBJ1-6	.	13	CSAREGYDSPLHF	TGCAGTGCTAGAGAAGGGTACGATTCACCCCTCCACTTT
TRBV11-2	TRBD2	TRBJ2-2	.	16	CASSVGLAGVAGELFF	TGTGCCAGCAGCGTTGGACTAGCGGGAGTCGCCGGGGAGCTGTTTTTT
TRBV7-3	.	TRBJ2-5	.	15	CASSLRGRTQETQYF	TGTGCCAGCAGCTTACGGGGCAGGACTCAAGAGACCCAGTACTTC
TRBV5-1	.	TRBJ1-3	.	15	CASSLTQGSGNTIYF	TGCGCCAGCAGCCTTACCCAGGGGTCTGGAAACACCATATATTTT
TRBV5-1	.	TRBJ2-7	.	19	CASSQTSTSRVIGPYEQYF	TGCGCCAGCAGCCAAACTTCCACCTCGCGGGTGATCGGCCCCTACGAGCAGTACTTC
TRBV24-1	.	TRBJ1-2	few	19	CATSDLTEETRDINYGYTF	TGTGCCACCAGTGATTTGACTGAAGAGACCCGGGACATTAACTATGGCTACACCTTC
TRBV2	TRBD2	TRBJ2-5	many	15	CASSVLAGRQETQYF	TGTGCCAGCAGTGTACTAGCGGGGAGACAAGAGACCCAGTACTTC
TRBV7-2	.	TRBJ2-7	.	11	CASSQRPEQYF	TGTGCCAGCAGTCAGAGGCCCGAGCAGTACTTC
TRBV10-3	.	TRBJ2-2	many	16	CAISDLTELVTGELFF	TGTGCCATCAGTGACCTAACAGAGTTGGTCACCGGGGAGCTGTTTTTT
TRBV12-3/TRBV12-4	.	TRBJ1-2	many	14	CASSLATANYGYTF	TGTGCCAGCAGTTTAGCTACCGCTAACTATGGCTACACCTTC
TRBV9	TRBD2	TRBJ2-7	.	17	CASSVSIPAGGFGEQYF	TGTGCCAGCAGCGTATCGATCCCGGCGGGAGGATTTGGAGAGCAGTACTTC
TRBV27	.	TRBJ2-7	few	14	CASSLRSSGYEQYF	TGTGCCAGCAGTTTGAGGAGTTCCGGGTACGAGCAGTACTTC
TRBV29-1	.	TRBJ2-1	many	15	CSVEYLERVGNEQFF	TGCAGCGTTGAATACCTGGAGCGTGTTGGTAATGAGCAGTTCTTC
TRBV2	.	TRBJ2-3	.	17	CASSEFGLGESTDTQYF	TGTGCCAGCAGTGAATTTGGGCTAGGGGAATCTACAGATACGCAGTATTTT
TRBV2	.	TRBJ1-4	.	14	CASSNLGQNEKLFF	TGTGCCAGCAGCAACCTTGGTCAGAATGAAAAACTGTTTTTT
TRBV10-3	.	TRBJ1-5	once	13	CAISYADRQPQHF	TGTGCCATCAGTTACGCGGACCGTCAGCCCCAGCATTTT